Following are 4 T cell receptor beta chains from one sample sequenced in a study of OX40 agonist ivuxolimab in advanced cancers. Measured with immunoSEQ multiplex PCR; TCRdb has only the in-frame clones, and not every one. This table holds more than 80,000 clones, 91% found once. This sample comprised CD4+ or CD8+ T cells sorted from blood, obtained in a trial of the OX40 agonist ivuxolimab. The receptors come from an adult with an advanced solid tumor such as melanoma, head and neck, liver or kidney cancer.

The rearrangement uses TRBV15 and TRBJ2-7; D not certain. The CDR3 extends over 9 amino acids. The germline V and J ends were trimmed by 11 bases and 11 bases, with 13 bases remaining between them. Germline-derived CDR1 and CDR2 are LNHNV and YYDKDF (reference sequence). This CDR3 is CAPVCSKYF. DNA for the CDR3: TGTGCCCCCGTGTGTTCGAAGTACTTC. The entire variable domain, with the rest obtained from reference TRBV15 and TRBJ2-7, is as follows: DAMVIQNPRYQVTQFGKPVTLSCSQTLNHNVMYWYQQKSSQAPKLLFHYYDKDFNNEADTPDNFQSRRPNTSFCFLDIRSPGLGDTAMYLCAPVCSKYFGPGTRLTVT.

The chain links TRBV19 to TRBJ1-1, with 7 bases that match TRBD1. J was trimmed by 5 bases and V by 3 bases; bases with no gene match: 6. Germline V gene lookup returns CDR1 LNHDA and CDR2 SQIVND (reference sequence). The length of the CDR3 is 14 residues. The CDR3 spells CASSMTGRRTEAFF. The CDR3 DNA sequence: TGTGCCAGTAGTATGACAGGGAGGAGGACTGAAGCTTTCTTT.

The chain is built from TRBV19 and TRBJ2-5; D ambiguous. The CDR3 contains 15 residues. Per the germline V gene, CDR1 is LNHDA and CDR2 is SQIVND (reference sequence). Trimming removed 5 bases from V and 4 bases from J, with 17 bases in between. CDR3 loop: CASSALGLERETQYF. The CDR3 bases are TGTGCCAGTAGTGCCTTAGGGTTAGAAAGAGAGACCCAGTACTTC.

This chain uses TRBV4-1 with TRBJ2-7, with 7 bases that match TRBD2. Germline CDR1 reads MGHRA; CDR2 reads YSYEKL. J was trimmed by 0 bases and V by 3 bases; bases with no gene match: 5. The CDR3 totals 15 residues. The DNA for the CDR3 is TGCGCCAGCAGCCAGAGGGACTACTCCTCCTACGAGCAGTACTTC. Translation: CASSQRDYSSYEQYF.